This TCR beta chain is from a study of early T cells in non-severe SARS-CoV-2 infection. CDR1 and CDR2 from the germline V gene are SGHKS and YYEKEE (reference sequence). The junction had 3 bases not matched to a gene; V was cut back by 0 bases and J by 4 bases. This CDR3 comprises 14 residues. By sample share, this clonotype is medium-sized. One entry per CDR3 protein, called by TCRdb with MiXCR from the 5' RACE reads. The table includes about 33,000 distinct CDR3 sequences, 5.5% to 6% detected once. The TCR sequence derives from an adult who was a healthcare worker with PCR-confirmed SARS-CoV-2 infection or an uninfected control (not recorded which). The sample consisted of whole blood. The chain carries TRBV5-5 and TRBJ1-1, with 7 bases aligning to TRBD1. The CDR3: CASSLGQGGTEAFF. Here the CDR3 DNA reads TGTGCCAGCAGCTTGGGCCAGGGGGGCACTGAAGCTTTCTTT.